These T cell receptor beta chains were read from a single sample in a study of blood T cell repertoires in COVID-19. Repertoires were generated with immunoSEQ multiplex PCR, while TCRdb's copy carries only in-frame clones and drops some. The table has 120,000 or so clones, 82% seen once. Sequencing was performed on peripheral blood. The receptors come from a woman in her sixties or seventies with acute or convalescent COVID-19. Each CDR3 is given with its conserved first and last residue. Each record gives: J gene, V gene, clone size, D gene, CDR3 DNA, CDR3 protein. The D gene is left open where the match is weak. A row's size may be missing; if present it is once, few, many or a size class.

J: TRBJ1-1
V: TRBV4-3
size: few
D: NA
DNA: TGCGCCAGCAGCCAAGACGAGGGCTGGACCCTTGAAGCTTTCTTT
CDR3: CASSQDEGWTLEAFF

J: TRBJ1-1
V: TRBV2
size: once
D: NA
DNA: TGTGCCAGCAGTGAAGCAGGGGCGGTCACTGAAGCTTTCTTT
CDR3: CASSEAGAVTEAFF

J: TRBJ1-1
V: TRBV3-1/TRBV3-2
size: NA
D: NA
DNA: TGTGCCAGCAGCCAAGGCCGGACAGCGCCTGAAGCTTTCTTT
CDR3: CASSQGRTAPEAFF

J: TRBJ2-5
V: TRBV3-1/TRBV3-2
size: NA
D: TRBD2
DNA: TGTGCCAGCAGCCAAGACCCCGGCGGGGGTGAGACCCAGTACTTC
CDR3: CASSQDPGGGETQYF

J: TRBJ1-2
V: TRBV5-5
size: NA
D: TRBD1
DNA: TGTGCCAGCAGGGAGGCCGGGACAGGGGTTGGGTATGGCTACACCTTC
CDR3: CASREAGTGVGYGYTF

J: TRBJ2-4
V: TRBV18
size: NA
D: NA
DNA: TGTGCCAGCTCAAGTGATCGGGGATTAGCCAAAAACATTCAGTACTTC
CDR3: CASSSDRGLAKNIQYF

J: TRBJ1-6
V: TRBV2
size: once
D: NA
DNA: TGTGCCAGCAGCAGGGTTAATTCACCCCTCCACTTT
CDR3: CASSRVNSPLHF

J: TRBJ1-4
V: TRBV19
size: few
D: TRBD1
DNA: TGTGCCAGTAGTATTAGGACAGGACATGAAAAACTGTTTTTT
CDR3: CASSIRTGHEKLFF

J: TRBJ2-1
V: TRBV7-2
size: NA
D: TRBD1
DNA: TGTGCCAGCAGCTTAGGGCCCTACAGGGGGATCTCCTACAATGAGCAGTTCTTC
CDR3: CASSLGPYRGISYNEQFF

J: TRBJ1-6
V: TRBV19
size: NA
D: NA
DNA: TGTGCCAGTAGTACACGACAGAATTCACCCCTCCACTTT
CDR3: CASSTRQNSPLHF

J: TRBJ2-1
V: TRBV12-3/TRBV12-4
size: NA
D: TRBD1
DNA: TGTGCCAGCACAAAGGACAGGGCGGTTGAGCAGTTCTTC
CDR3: CASTKDRAVEQFF

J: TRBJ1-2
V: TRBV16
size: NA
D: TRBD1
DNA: TGTGCCAGCAGCCAAGGGGACAGGCTTTTCGATGGCTACACCTTC
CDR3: CASSQGDRLFDGYTF

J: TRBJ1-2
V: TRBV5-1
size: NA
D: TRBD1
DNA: TGCGCCAGCAGCTTGGTACGACAGGGAGATGGCTACACCTTC
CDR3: CASSLVRQGDGYTF

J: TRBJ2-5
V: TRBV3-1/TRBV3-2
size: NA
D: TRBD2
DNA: TGTGCCAGCAGCCTGACTAGCGGGGAAAATTTTCGGACCCAGTACTTC
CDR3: CASSLTSGENFRTQYF

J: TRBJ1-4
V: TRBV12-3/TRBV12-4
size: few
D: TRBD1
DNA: TGTGCCAGCAGCCGACAGGGGGATGAAAAACTGTTTTTT
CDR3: CASSRQGDEKLFF

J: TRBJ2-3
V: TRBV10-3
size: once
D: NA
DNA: TGTGCCATCAGTGGGACAGTAACAGATACGCAGTATTTT
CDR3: CAISGTVTDTQYF

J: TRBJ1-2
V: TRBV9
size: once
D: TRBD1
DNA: TGTGCCAGCACCAACACAGGGGGCCTATTTAATGGCTACACCTTC
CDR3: CASTNTGGLFNGYTF

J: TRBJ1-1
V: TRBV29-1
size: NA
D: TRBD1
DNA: TGCAGCGTTGAAGGTGGAACAGGGGGTGACACTGAAGCTTTCTTT
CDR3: CSVEGGTGGDTEAFF

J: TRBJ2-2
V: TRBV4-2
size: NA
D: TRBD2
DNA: TGTGCCAGCAGCCCCAAAGCTCTAGCGGGGGTGGGAACCGGGGAGCTGTTTTTT
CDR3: CASSPKALAGVGTGELFF

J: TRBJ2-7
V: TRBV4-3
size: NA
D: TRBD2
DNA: TGCGCCAGCAGCCATCAGACTAGCGGGGCCTACGAGCAGTACTTC
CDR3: CASSHQTSGAYEQYF

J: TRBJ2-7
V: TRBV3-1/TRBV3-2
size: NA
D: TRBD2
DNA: TGTGCCAGCAGCCCCGGCGGGAGCGGGGGGTTCTCCTACGAGCAGTACTTC
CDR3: CASSPGGSGGFSYEQYF

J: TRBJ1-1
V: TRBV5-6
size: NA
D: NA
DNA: TGTGCCAGCAGCTTGGAAGGGGGTTCCCCTGAAGCTTTCTTT
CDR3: CASSLEGGSPEAFF

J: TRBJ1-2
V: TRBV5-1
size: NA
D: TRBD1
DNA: TGCGCCAGCAGCTTGGACAGGGGGCACGGCTACACCTTC
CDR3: CASSLDRGHGYTF

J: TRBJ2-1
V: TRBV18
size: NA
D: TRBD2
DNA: TGTGCCAGCTCACCACCCAGCGGGGGGGCCTTCTACAATGAGCAGTTCTTC
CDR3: CASSPPSGGAFYNEQFF

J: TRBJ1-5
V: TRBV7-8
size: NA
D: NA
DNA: TGTGCCAGCAGCTTAAAAGGGGATCAGCCCCAGCATTTT
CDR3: CASSLKGDQPQHF

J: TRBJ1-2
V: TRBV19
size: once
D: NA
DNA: TGTGCCAGTAGTACAGGGGTGACTGACTATGGCTACACCTTC
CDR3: CASSTGVTDYGYTF

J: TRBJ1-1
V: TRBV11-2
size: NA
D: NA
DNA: TGTGCCAGCAGCCTATCTTTTCAGGGTGAAGCTTTCTTT
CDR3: CASSLSFQGEAFF

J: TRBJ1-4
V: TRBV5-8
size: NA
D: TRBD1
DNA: TGTGCCAGCAGCTGGACAGGGGGCCTTCGGACTAATGAAAAACTGTTTTTT
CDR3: CASSWTGGLRTNEKLFF

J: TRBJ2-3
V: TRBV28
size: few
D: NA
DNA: TGTGCCAGCAATCCGGGACACCTCAGCACAGATACGCAGTATTTT
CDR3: CASNPGHLSTDTQYF

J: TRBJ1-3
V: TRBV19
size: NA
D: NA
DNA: TGTGCCAGTAGTACCCCCCACCCGGGGAGAGGAAACACCATATATTTT
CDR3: CASSTPHPGRGNTIYF

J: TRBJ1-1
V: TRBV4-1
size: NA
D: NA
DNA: TGCGCCAGCAGCCAAGACGCGGGCCGGACTGAAGCTTTCTTT
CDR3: CASSQDAGRTEAFF

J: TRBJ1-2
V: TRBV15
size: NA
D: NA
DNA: TGTGCCACCAGCAGAGACGGCTATGGCTACACCTTC
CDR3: CATSRDGYGYTF

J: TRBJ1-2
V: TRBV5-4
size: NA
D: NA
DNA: TGTGCCAGCAGCTTGATGGGAGGGGTTGGCTACACCTTC
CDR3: CASSLMGGVGYTF

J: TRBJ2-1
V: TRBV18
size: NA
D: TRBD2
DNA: TGTGCCAGCTCACCCGCTAGCGGGGGCTACTACAATGAGCAGTTCTTC
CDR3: CASSPASGGYYNEQFF

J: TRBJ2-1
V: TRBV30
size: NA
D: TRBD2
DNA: TGTGCCTGGAGCCCGTCGCGGACTAGCGGGTCCTATAGCTCCTACAATGAGCAGTTCTTC
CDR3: CAWSPSRTSGSYSSYNEQFF

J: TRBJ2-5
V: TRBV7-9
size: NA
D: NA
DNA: TGTGCCAGCAGCTCCAAGGGGTCCCAAGCTGGAGAGACCCAGTACTTC
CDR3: CASSSKGSQAGETQYF

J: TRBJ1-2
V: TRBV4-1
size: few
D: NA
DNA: TGCGCCAGCAGCCAAGTGCCAGGGGTAAGGCATGGCTACACCTTC
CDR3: CASSQVPGVRHGYTF

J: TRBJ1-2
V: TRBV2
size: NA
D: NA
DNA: TGTGCCAGCAGTGAAGGAGGTGGCTATGGCTACACCTTC
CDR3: CASSEGGGYGYTF

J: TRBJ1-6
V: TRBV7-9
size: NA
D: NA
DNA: TGTGCCAGCAGCTTAGTCGGGGGAGGCAATTCACCCCTCCACTTT
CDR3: CASSLVGGGNSPLHF

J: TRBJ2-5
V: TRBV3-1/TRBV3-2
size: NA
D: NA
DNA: TGTGCCAGCAGCCCTTCCTTCGACCAAGAGACCCAGTACTTC
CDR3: CASSPSFDQETQYF